This entry lists 22 T cell receptor beta chains sequenced from one sample in a study of T cell repertoires in aging, cancer and after chemotherapy. Rearranged V-D-J TRB sequences were amplified with a mixed TRB-A/B primer pool. TCRdb analysed the multiplex PCR reads with MiXCR anew, one entry per CDR3 protein. Here the sample spans about 9,800 distinct CDR3 sequences, roughly 37% being singletons. The template was genomic DNA from peripheral blood, not RNA. Input material: blood. These receptors came from a human donor in good health.

This clonotype was recorded once. V gene TRBV15 combines with J gene TRBJ2-7, with unresolved D. This CDR3 contains 15 residues. The V end lost 1 base, the J end lost 5 bases, and 15 bases lay between the germline ends. Germline V gene data show CDR1 as LNHNV and CDR2 as YYDKDF (reference sequence). As DNA, the CDR3 is TGTGCCACCAGCAGAGTGGCGAGAACCCCTGACGAGCAGTACTTC. This translates into CATSRVARTPDEQYF.

In its sample, this clonotype was seen a few times. The V call is TRBV7-9, the J call TRBJ2-3; D remains unclear. The CDR3 extends over 11 amino acids. Trimming removed 8 bases from V and 7 bases from J, with 10 bases in between. CDR1 SEHNR and CDR2 FQNEAQ come from the germline V gene (reference sequence). The CDR3 sequence: CASSPMNTQYF. CDR3 bases: TGTGCCAGCTCGCCGATGAATACGCAGTATTTT.

Written as DNA, the CDR3 is TGTGCCAGCAGAAGACAGGGAGGTGAAAAACTGTTTTTT. Its protein is CASRRQGGEKLFF. This chain joins TRBV6-5 and TRBJ1-4; 7 bases align to TRBD1. In germline, CDR1 is MNHEY, CDR2 SVGAGI. The CDR3 runs to 13 residues. Losses at the gene ends were 6 bases for V and 7 bases for J; bases not matched to a gene: 5.

The rearrangement uses TRBV29-1 and TRBJ2-1; 9 positions agree with TRBD1. There are 13 residues in the CDR3. Germline V gene data show CDR1 as SQVTM and CDR2 as ANQGSEA. J lost 8 bases, V lost 6 bases, and 8 bases had no gene match. CDR3 DNA sequence: TGCAGCGTAAGGGGGACAGGGTGGTATGAGCAGTTCTTC. This gives the protein CSVRGTGWYEQFF.

V is TRBV6-5 and J is TRBJ2-3, with 8 bases fitting TRBD1. The CDR3 runs 18 residues. The germline gives CDR1 MNHEY, CDR2 SVGAGI. With V trimmed by 1 base and J by 6 bases, 15 bases remained unmatched. CDR3 bases: TGTGCCAGCAGTTACTACGGCAGACGACAGGGGAACGTGGATACGCAGTATTTT. It specifies CASSYYGRRQGNVDTQYF.

The chain recombines TRBV6-5 with TRBJ1-3, with 7 bases lining up with TRBD1. Per germline, CDR1 MNHEY and CDR2 SVGAGI. J lost 4 bases, V lost 8 bases, and 8 bases had no gene match. The CDR3 sequence is 14 residues long. CDR3 in amino acids: CASQTGQIGNTIYF. The CDR3 nucleotides are TGTGCCAGCCAGACGGGACAGATCGGAAACACCATATATTTT.

This clonotype was counted only a few times. This sequence joins TRBV30 and TRBJ2-1; the match to TRBD1 covers 8 bases. Germline values: CDR1 GTSNPN, CDR2 SVGIG (reference sequence). The ends lost 1 base at V and 4 bases at J; junction bases unmatched: 3. There are 14 residues in the CDR3. Here the CDR3 DNA reads TGTGCCTGGAGTGGAGACAGGGGTTACAATGAGCAGTTCTTC. Translating it yields CAWSGDRGYNEQFF.

This clonotype occurred a few times. The rearrangement joins TRBV7-2 to TRBJ1-4; no clear D gene. There are 12 residues in the CDR3. Looked up from germline, CDR1 is SGHTA and CDR2 is FQGNSA. Trimming shortened V by 5 bases and J by 8 bases, and 9 bases separated the two germline ends. In nucleotides, the CDR3 is TGTGCCAGCAGCGTAGGTGGCGAAAAACTGTTTTTT. Protein sequence: CASSVGGEKLFF. Variable domain in full (rest from reference TRBV7-2 and TRBJ1-4): GAGVSQSPSNKVTEKGKDVELRCDPISGHTALYWYRQSLGQGLEFLIYFQGNSAPDKSGLPSDRFSAERTGGSVSTLTIQRTQQEDSAVYLCASSVGGEKLFFGSGTQLSVL.

This clonotype was observed a handful of times. The chain has TRBV18 and TRBJ2-2; D gene ambiguous. CDR1 KGHSH and CDR2 LQKENI come from the germline V gene. Trimming pared 5 bases from V and 1 base from J, leaving 5 bases between. The CDR3 runs 13 residues. The CDR3 is CASSAKNTGELFF. The CDR3 coding sequence is TGTGCCAGCTCAGCCAAGAACACCGGGGAGCTGTTTTTT.

The gene calls are TRBV12-3 or TRBV12-4 and TRBJ2-2; D is unclear. V was cut by 3 bases and J by 1 base, with 9 bases left in between. This CDR3 has 15 residues. The CDR3, as DNA: TGTGCCAGCAGTTTCCGTTCAGTGAACACCGGGGAGCTGTTTTTT. This codes for CASSFRSVNTGELFF.

This clonotype was picked up a small number of times. This chain joins TRBV5-4 and TRBJ2-5; D may correspond to TRBD1 or TRBD2 (5 bases each). Germline V gene data show CDR1 as SGHNT and CDR2 as YYREEE (reference sequence). V dropped 3 bases and J dropped 0 bases, with 12 bases sitting between them. This CDR3 contains 15 residues. The CDR3 sequence: CASSSPGADQETQYF. For the CDR3, the DNA is TGTGCCAGCAGCTCTCCCGGGGCCGACCAAGAGACCCAGTACTTC.

V is TRBV12-3 or TRBV12-4 and J is TRBJ2-6, with unresolved D. The CDR3 is 13 amino acids. Trimming took off 7 bases at V and 1 base at J, with 5 bases between the two ends. CDR3 in amino acids: CASMVSGANVLTF. CDR3 sequence (DNA): TGTGCCAGCATGGTATCTGGGGCCAACGTCCTGACTTTC.

The V call is TRBV29-1, the J call TRBJ2-7; 11 positions match TRBD1. The CDR3 is 14 residues long. Germline V gives CDR1 SQVTM, CDR2 ANQGSEA. The junction had 6 bases not matched to a gene; V was cut back by 6 bases and J by 2 bases. CDR3 protein: CSVERGQGAYEQYF. CDR3 DNA sequence: TGCAGCGTAGAAAGGGGACAGGGGGCCTACGAGCAGTACTTC.

Only a few counts were recorded for this clonotype. The chain carries TRBV19 and TRBJ2-2; the D is unclear. Trimming stripped 3 bases from V and 7 bases from J, with 9 bases between. Per the germline V gene, CDR1 is LNHDA and CDR2 is SQIVND (reference sequence). This CDR3 contains 13 residues. CDR3 amino acids: CASSMYVGGELFF. The DNA of the CDR3 is TGTGCCAGTAGTATGTACGTGGGCGGGGAGCTGTTTTTT.

The genes are TRBV28 and TRBJ2-5; a possible D gene is TRBD1 (6 bases). This CDR3 spans 15 amino acids. Germline values: CDR1 MDHEN, CDR2 SYDVKM. V dropped 6 bases and J dropped 2 bases, with 16 bases sitting between them. The DNA of the CDR3 is TGTGCCAGCAGCCATGGACAGTCACTTCAAGAGACCCAGTACTTC. This gives the protein CASSHGQSLQETQYF.

This clonotype was seen a few times. V usage is TRBV19 and J usage is TRBJ2-7; D is possibly TRBD2 (6 bases). CDR3 length: 14 residues. V was trimmed by 3 bases and J by 1 base, leaving 10 bases between them. In germline, CDR1 is LNHDA, CDR2 SQIVND (reference sequence). CDR3 DNA sequence: TGTGCCAGTAGTATGTGGGGGGAATCCTACGAGCAGTACTTC. Translating it yields CASSMWGESYEQYF.

The chain has TRBV7-6 and TRBJ1-2; a possible D gene is TRBD1 (5 bases). Between the trimmed V and J ends, which lost 4 bases and 4 bases, there was a span of 16 bases. Per germline, CDR1 SGHVS and CDR2 FNYEAQ. This CDR3 spans 15 amino acids. The CDR3 region is CASSSGGQGFYGYTF. The CDR3, as DNA: TGTGCCAGCAGCTCCGGAGGGCAGGGTTTCTATGGCTACACCTTC. The full variable domain, in which reference TRBV7-6 and TRBJ1-2 provide the parts outside the CDR3, is GAGVSQSPRYKVTKRGQDVALRCDPISGHVSLYWYRQALGQGPEFLTYFNYEAQQDKSGLPNDRFSAERPEGSISTLTIQRTEQRDSAMYRCASSSGGQGFYGYTFGSGTRLTVV.

The chain is built from TRBV30 and TRBJ1-1; D unresolved. Trimming shortened V by 0 bases and J by 1 base, and 6 bases separated the two germline ends. Germline lookup yields CDR1 GTSNPN and CDR2 SVGIG (reference sequence). The length of the CDR3 is 13 residues. The CDR3 DNA follows: TGTGCCTGGAGTGTACAAGGGAACACTGAAGCTTTCTTT. Protein sequence: CAWSVQGNTEAFF.

This clonotype has more than one count but fewer than ten. The V gene is TRBV7-4, the J gene TRBJ1-4; TRBD1 agrees at 7 bases. CDR1 SGHVT and CDR2 SQSDAQ come from the germline V gene. The CDR3 covers 14 residues. V gave up 5 bases and J gave up 8 bases; unmatched junction bases: 8. The CDR3 loop is CASSQGDRWEKLFF. In DNA form, the CDR3 reads TGTGCCAGCAGCCAGGGGGATCGTTGGGAAAAACTGTTTTTT.

By share, this clonotype ranks as medium-sized. The chain recombines TRBV6-5 with TRBJ2-3; D remains unclear. The CDR3 covers 16 residues. V was clipped by 0 bases and J by 1 base, with 11 bases between them. CDR1 is MNHEY and CDR2 is SVGAGI in the germline V gene. CDR3 sequence reads: CASSYSASKGTDTQYF. As DNA, the CDR3 is TGTGCCAGCAGTTACTCGGCTAGTAAAGGCACAGATACGCAGTATTTT.

The chain couples TRBV7-2 to TRBJ2-1; D is unclear. V lost 5 bases to trimming and J lost 8 bases, with 16 bases between them. The CDR3 loop spans 14 amino acids. The germline V gene has CDR1 SGHTA and CDR2 FQGNSA. CDR3 in DNA: TGTGCCAGCAGCCCCGACTCGTGGGCGGATGAGCAGTTCTTC. Protein sequence: CASSPDSWADEQFF.

This clonotype is termed large. The chain uses TRBV15 and TRBJ2-6; TRBD1 aligns across 7 bases. Germline V gene data show CDR1 as LNHNV and CDR2 as YYDKDF (reference sequence). Trimming at V came to 5 bases and at J to 0 bases, leaving 10 bases not matched to a gene. The CDR3 contains 18 residues. This CDR3 is CATSPGTEADSGANVLTF. DNA of the CDR3: TGTGCCACCAGCCCTGGGACAGAGGCGGACTCTGGGGCCAACGTCCTGACTTTC.